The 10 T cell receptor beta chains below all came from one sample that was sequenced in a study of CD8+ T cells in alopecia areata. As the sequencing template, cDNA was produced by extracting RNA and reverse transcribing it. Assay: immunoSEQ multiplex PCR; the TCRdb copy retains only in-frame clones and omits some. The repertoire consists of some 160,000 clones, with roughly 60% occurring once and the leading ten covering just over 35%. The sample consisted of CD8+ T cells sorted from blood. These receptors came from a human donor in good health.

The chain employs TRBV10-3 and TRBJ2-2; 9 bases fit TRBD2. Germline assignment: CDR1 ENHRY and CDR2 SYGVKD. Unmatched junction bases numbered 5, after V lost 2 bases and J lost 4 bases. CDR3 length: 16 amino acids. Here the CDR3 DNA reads TGTGCCATCAGTGAGAAGATTAGCGGGAGCACCGGGGAGCTGTTTTTT. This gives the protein CAISEKISGSTGELFF.

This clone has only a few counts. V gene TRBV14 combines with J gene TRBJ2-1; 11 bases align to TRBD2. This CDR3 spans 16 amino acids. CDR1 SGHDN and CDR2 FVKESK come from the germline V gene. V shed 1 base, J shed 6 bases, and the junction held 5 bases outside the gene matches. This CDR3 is CASSQAGLAGGNEQFF. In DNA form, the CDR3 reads TGTGCCAGCAGCCAAGCCGGGCTAGCGGGAGGCAATGAGCAGTTCTTC.

CDR3 in amino acids: CSVVDYVLNNEQFF. The CDR3 nucleotides are TGCAGCGTTGTTGACTACGTTCTTAACAATGAGCAGTTCTTC. The chain uses TRBV29-1 and TRBJ2-1; D might be TRBD2 (5 bases). Germline V gene data show CDR1 as SQVTM and CDR2 as ANQGSEA. The CDR3 runs 14 residues. Trimming stripped 4 bases from V and 5 bases from J, with 15 bases between.

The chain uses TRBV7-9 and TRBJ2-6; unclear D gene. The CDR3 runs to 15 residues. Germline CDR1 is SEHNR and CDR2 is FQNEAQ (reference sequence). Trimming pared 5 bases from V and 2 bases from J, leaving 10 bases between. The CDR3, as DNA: TGTGCCAGCAGCCCCGTTACCCCTGGGGCCAACGTCCTGACTTTC. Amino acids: CASSPVTPGANVLTF.

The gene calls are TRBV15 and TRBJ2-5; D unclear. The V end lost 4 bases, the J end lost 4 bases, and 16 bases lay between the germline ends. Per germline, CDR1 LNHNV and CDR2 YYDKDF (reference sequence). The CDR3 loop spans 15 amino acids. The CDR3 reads CATSTTTPLAETQYF. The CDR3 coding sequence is TGTGCCACCAGCACCACTACCCCTTTGGCAGAGACCCAGTACTTC.

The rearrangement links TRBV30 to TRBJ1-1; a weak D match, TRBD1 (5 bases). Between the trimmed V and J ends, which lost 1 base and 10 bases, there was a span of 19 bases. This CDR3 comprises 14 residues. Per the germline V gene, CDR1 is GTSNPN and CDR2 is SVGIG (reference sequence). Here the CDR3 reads CAWSAVPRGKGAFF. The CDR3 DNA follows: TGTGCCTGGAGTGCGGTTCCGAGGGGCAAGGGAGCTTTCTTT.

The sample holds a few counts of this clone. The CDR3 coding sequence is TGCGCCAGCAGTCAACCAGGGGGCACAGATACGCAGTATTTT. Translating it yields CASSQPGGTDTQYF. The rearrangement joins TRBV23-1 to TRBJ2-3; D is possibly TRBD1 (6 bases). TRBV23-1 is annotated as an ORF whose role is uncertain. There are 14 residues in the CDR3. V was cut by 2 bases and J by 1 base, with 7 bases left in between.

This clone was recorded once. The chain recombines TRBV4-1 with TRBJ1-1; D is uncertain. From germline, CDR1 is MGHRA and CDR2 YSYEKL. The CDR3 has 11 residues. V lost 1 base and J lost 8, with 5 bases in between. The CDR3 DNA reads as TGCGCCAGCAGCCAAGGGATCGAAGCTTTCTTT. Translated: CASSQGIEAFF.

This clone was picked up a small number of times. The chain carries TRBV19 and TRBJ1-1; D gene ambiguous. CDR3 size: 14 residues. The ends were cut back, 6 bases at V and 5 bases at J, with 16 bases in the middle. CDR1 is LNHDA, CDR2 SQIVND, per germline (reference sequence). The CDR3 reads CASSPRHGRTEAFF. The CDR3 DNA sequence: TGTGCCAGTAGCCCGAGACACGGGAGGACTGAAGCTTTCTTT.

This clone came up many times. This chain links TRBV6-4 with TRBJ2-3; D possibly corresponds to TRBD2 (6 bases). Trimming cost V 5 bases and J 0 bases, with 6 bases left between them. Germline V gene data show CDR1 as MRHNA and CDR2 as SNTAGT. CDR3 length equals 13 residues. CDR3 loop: CASSSGSTDTQYF. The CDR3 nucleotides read TGTGCCAGCAGTAGCGGGAGCACAGATACGCAGTATTTT.